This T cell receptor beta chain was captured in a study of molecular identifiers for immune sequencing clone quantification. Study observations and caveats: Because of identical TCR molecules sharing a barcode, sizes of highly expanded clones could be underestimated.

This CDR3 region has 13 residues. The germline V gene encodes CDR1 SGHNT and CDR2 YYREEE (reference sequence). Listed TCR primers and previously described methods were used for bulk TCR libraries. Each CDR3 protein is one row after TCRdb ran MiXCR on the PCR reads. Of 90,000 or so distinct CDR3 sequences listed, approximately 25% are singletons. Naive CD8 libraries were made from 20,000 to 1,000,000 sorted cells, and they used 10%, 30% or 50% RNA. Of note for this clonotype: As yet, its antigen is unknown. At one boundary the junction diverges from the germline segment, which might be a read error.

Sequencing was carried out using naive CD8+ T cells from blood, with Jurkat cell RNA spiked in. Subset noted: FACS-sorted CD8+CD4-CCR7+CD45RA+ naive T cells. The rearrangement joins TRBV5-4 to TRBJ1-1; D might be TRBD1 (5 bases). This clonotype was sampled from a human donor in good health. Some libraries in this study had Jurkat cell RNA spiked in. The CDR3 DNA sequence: TGTGCCAGCAGCTGGGAGGGGCACACTGCAGCTTTCTTT. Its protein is CASSWEGHTAAFF.